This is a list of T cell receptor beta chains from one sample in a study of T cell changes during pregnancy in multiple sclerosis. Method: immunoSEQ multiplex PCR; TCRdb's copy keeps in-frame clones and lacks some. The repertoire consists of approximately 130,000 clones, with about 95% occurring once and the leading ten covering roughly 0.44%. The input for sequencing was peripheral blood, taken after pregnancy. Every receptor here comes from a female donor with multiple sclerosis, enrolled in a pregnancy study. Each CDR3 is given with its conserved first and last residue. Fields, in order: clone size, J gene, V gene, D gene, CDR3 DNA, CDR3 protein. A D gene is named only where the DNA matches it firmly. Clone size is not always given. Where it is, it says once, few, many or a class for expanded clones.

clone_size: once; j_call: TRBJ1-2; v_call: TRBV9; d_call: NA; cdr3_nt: TGTGCCAGCAGCGTAGGGGCCCGGGCGGCGGGCTATGGCTACACCTTC; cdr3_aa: CASSVGARAAGYGYTF
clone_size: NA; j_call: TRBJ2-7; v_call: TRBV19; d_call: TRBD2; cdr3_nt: TGTGCCAGTAGTATAAGACTAGCGGGAGGCCTGCCCTACGAGCAGTACTTC; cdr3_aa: CASSIRLAGGLPYEQYF
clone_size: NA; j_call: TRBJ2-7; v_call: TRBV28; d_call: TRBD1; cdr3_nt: TGTGCCAGCACCTTCCAGGGGGATTACGGCCAGTACTTC; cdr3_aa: CASTFQGDYGQYF
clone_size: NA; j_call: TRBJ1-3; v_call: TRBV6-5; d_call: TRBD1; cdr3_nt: TGTGCCAGCAGACTGACAGGGACTGGCGGAAACACCATATATTTT; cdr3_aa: CASRLTGTGGNTIYF
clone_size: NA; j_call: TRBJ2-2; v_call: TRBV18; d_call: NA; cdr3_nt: TGTGCCAGCTCACCAACCTCGGAGGGTTGGGGCACCGGGGAGCTGTTTTTT; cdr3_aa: CASSPTSEGWGTGELFF
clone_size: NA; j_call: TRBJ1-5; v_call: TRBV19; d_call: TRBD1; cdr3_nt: TGTGCCAGTAGGATTACAGGGGAGGCTCAGCCCCAGCATTTT; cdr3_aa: CASRITGEAQPQHF
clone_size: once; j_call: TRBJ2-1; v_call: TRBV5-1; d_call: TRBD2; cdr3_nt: TGCGCCAGCAGCTGGACTAGCGGATACAATGAGCAGTTCTTC; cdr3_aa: CASSWTSGYNEQFF
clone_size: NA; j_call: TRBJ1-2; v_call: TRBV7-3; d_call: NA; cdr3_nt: TGTGCCAGCAGCTTAGACAGCTACGATAGGGATGGCTACACCTTC; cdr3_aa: CASSLDSYDRDGYTF
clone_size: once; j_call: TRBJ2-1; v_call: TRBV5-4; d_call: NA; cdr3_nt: TGTGCCAGCAGCTCGGCCTGGGACTTAGCGTACAATGAGCAGTTCTTC; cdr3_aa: CASSSAWDLAYNEQFF
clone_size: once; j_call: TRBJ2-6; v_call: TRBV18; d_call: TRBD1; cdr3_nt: TGTGCCAGCTCACCACGGACAGGGGGGGCTGCTGGGGCCAACGTCCTGACTTTC; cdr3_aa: CASSPRTGGAAGANVLTF
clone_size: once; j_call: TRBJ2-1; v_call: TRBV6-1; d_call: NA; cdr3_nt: TGTGCCAGCAGAGAACAGGGACTCACCTACAATGAGCAGTTCTTC; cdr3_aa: CASREQGLTYNEQFF
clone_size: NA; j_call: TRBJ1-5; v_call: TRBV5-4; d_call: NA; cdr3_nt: TGTGCCAGCAGCTTGGCCGGTCGTCAGCCCCAGCATTTT; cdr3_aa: CASSLAGRQPQHF
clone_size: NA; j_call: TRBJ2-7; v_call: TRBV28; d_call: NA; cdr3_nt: TGTGCCAGCAGGGAGTCCTACGAGCAGTACTTC; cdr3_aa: CASRESYEQYF
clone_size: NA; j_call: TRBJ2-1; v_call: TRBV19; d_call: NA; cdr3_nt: TGTGCCAGTAGTTTCCTCCCCACCGGGATAAACAATGAGCAGTTCTTC; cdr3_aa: CASSFLPTGINNEQFF
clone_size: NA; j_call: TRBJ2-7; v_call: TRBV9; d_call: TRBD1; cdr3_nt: TGTGCCAGCAGCGTAGAGGGACAGGGGGCTTACGAGCAGTACTTC; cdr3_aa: CASSVEGQGAYEQYF
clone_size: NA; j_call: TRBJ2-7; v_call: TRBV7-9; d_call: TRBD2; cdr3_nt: TGTGCCAGCAGCTTAGGTGCGCGGGAGTACGAGCAGTACTTC; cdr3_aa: CASSLGAREYEQYF
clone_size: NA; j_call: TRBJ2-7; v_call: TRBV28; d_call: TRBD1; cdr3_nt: TGTGCCAGCAGTCGGACAGGACCCTACGAGCAGTACTTC; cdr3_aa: CASSRTGPYEQYF
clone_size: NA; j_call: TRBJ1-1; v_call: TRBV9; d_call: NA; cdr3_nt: TGTGCCAGCAGCGGCGAATTTAACACTGAAGCTTTCTTT; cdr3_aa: CASSGEFNTEAFF
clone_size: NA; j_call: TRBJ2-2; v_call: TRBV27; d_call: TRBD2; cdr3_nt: TGTGACCCCCGGACTAGCGGGAGAAAGACTAACACCGGGGAGCTGTTTTTT; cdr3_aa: CDPRTSGRKTNTGELFF
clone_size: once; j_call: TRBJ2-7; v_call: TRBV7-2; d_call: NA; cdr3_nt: TGTGCCAGCAGCGCGCGGGACGTTGGAATCGAGCAGTACTTT; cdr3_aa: CASSARDVGIEQYF
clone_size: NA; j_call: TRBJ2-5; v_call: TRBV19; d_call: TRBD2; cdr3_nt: TGTGCCAGTAGTATTTTCCCGGGACTAGCACAGTACTTC; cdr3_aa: CASSIFPGLAQYF
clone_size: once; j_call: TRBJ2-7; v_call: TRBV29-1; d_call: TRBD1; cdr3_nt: TGCAGCGTCGCCGGACAGGGATCCTACGAGCAGTACTTC; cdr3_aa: CSVAGQGSYEQYF
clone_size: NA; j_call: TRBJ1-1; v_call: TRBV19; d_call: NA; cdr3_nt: TGTGCCAGTAGTCCGGAGAGGATGAACACTGAAGCTTTCTTT; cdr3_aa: CASSPERMNTEAFF
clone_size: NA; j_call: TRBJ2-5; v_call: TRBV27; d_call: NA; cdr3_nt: TGTGCCAGCAGGGGACTCAAAGAGACCCAGTACTTC; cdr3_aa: CASRGLKETQYF
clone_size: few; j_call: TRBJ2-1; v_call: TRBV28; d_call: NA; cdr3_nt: TGTGCCAGCAGTTCCCTAGCCAATGAGCAGTTCTTC; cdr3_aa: CASSSLANEQFF
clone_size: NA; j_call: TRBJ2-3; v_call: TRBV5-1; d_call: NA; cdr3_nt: TGCGCCAGCAGCTACACTAAACCCAGGGGCTGCACAGATACGCAGTATTTT; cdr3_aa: CASSYTKPRGCTDTQYF
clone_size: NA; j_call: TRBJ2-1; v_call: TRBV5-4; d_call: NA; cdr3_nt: TGTGCCAGCAGCTTGGTGGGCACCATCGATGAGCAGTTCTTC; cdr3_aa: CASSLVGTIDEQFF
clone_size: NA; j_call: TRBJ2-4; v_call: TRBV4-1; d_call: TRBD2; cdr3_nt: TGCGCCAGCAGCCTAAAAGGGGGGGGACTAGCGGGTCGCCTAGCCAAAAACATTCAGTACTTC; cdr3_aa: CASSLKGGGLAGRLAKNIQYF
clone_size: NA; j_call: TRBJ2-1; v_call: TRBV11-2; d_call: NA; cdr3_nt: TGTGCCAGCAGCTTCGGTCCAGGGGAGCGTGGGGATGAGCAGTTCTTC; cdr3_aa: CASSFGPGERGDEQFF
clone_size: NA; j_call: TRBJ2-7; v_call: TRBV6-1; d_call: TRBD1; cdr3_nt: TGTGCCAGCAGTGAAAACAGGGGGCGCGTTTTTTCCTACGAGCAGTACTTC; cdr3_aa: CASSENRGRVFSYEQYF
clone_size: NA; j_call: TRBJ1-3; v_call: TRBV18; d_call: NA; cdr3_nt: TGTGCCAGCTCACCCACGGCCGGAGGGACCTTCTCTGGAAACACCATATATTTT; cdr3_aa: CASSPTAGGTFSGNTIYF
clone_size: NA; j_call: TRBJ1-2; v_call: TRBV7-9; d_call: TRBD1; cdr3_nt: TGTGCCAGCAGCGGCGGCAGGGGGGATGGCTACACCTTC; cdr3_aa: CASSGGRGDGYTF
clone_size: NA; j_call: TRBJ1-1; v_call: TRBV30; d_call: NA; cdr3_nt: TGTGCCTGGAGTCAGGGGCTTCGCGCTGAAGCTTTCTTT; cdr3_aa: CAWSQGLRAEAFF
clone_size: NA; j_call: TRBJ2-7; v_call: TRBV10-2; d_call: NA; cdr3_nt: TGCGCCAGCAGTGCCTTCGCGGACGAGCAGTACTTC; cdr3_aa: CASSAFADEQYF
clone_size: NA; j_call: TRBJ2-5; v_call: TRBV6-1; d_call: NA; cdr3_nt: TGTGCCAGCAGTGAAGCGCGGCGGGGCGGGATTCAAGAGACCCAGTACTTC; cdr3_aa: CASSEARRGGIQETQYF
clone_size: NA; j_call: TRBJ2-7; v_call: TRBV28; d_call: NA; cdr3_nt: TGTGCCAGCTTATCCCCGGGAGAGAACTACGAGCAGTACTTC; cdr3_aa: CASLSPGENYEQYF
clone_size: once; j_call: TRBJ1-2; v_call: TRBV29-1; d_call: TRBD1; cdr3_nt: TGCAGCGTCGGCCCCAGGGGGCTGGTTAACTATGGCTACACCTTC; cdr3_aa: CSVGPRGLVNYGYTF
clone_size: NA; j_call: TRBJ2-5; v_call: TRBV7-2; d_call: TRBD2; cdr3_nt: TGTGCCAGCAGCCCAATCGCGGGAGTTTCCCACCAAGAGACCCAGTACTTC; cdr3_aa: CASSPIAGVSHQETQYF
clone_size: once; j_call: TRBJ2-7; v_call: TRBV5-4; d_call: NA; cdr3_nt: TGTGCCAGCAGCCCGGGCCTAGCCCCCTACGAGCAGTACTTC; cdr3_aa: CASSPGLAPYEQYF
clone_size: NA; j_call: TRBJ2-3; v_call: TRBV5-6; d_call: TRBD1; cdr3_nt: TGTGCCAGCAGCCCGGGACAGGGGGCGGGAGATACGCAGTATTTT; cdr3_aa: CASSPGQGAGDTQYF
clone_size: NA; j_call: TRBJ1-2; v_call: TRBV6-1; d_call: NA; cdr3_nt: TGTGCCAGCAGTGAATCGCGGGCGCTCTATGGCTACACCTTC; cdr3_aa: CASSESRALYGYTF
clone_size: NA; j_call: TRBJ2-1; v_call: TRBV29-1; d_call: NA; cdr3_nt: TGCAGCGTTTGGGGGCCGCCAAATGAGCAGTTCTTC; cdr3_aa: CSVWGPPNEQFF
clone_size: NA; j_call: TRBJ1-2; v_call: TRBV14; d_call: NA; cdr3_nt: TGTGCCAGCAGCCAAGTTAGCGGCGGAGAGTACTATGGCTACACCTTC; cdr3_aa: CASSQVSGGEYYGYTF
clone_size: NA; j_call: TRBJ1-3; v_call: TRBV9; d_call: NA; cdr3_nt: TGTGCCAGCAGCGGGCTTACGGGCGGGAGCTCTGGAAACACCATATATTTT; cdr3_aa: CASSGLTGGSSGNTIYF
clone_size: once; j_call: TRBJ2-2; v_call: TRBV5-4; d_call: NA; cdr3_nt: TGTGCCAGCAGCTTGAGTCGGGGGAACACCGGGGAGCTGTTTTTT; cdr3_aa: CASSLSRGNTGELFF
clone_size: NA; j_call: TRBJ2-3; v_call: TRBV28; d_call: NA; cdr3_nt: TGTGCCAGCAGCTCCACAGCGGAGCACACAGATACGCAGTATTTT; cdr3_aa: CASSSTAEHTDTQYF
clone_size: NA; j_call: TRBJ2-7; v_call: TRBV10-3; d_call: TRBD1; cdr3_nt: TGTGCCATCAGTAACTCCCCCGGGACAGGGGGCTACGAGCAGTACTTC; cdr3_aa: CAISNSPGTGGYEQYF
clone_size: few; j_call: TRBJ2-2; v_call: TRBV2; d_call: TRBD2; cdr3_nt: TGTGCCAGCAGCGGGAGGGCGAACACCGGGGAGCTGTTTTTT; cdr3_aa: CASSGRANTGELFF
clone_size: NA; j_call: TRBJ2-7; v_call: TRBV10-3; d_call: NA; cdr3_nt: TGTGCCATCAGCCCCTCCCCGATCGGGGTCTACGAGCAGTACTTC; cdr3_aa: CAISPSPIGVYEQYF
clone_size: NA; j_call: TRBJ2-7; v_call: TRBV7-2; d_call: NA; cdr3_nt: TGTGCCAGCAGCTTAGGTGGGCTAGCGTCCTACGAGCAGTACTTC; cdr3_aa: CASSLGGLASYEQYF
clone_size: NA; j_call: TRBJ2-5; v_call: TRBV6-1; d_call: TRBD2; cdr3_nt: TGTGCCAGCAGTGAAATGGCGGGAGGGCCTCAAGAGACCCAGTACTTC; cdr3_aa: CASSEMAGGPQETQYF
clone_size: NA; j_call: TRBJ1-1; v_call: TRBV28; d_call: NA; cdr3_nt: TGTGCCAGCAGTTTATCAGGCACCACTGAAGCTTTCTTT; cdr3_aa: CASSLSGTTEAFF
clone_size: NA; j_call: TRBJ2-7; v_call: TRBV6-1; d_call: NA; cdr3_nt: TGTGCCAGCAGTGAAAGTCGGGGAGTCAGGGAGCAGTACTTC; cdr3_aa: CASSESRGVREQYF